One sample yielded the 14 T cell receptor beta chains listed below, sequenced in a study of spatial heterogeneity in lung cancer (dated by TCRdb to 2018 to 2020). Reading the label with the study, this specimen's time point is: sample taken at primary tumor resection. The protocol used for the library was 5' RACE. Sequencing instrument: NextSeq 500. TCRdb ran its own pipeline on the public reads, namely fastp trimming at Q25 and MiXCR clone calling, and kept in-frame beta chains. Merged by CDR3 protein, the rows form single entries marked with the most common genes and DNA. The sample table records several thousand distinct CDR3 sequences; around 6.3% of these occur just once. Under 20% of the sample rests with the top ten. Their antigens are not known. The full study reports these points: The tumor nonsynonymous mutation count correlated with the number of expanded alpha and beta TCRs within the tumor.

The sequenced sample was lung tumor tissue, obtained at surgery. The receptors derive from a male donor with early-stage non-small cell lung cancer.

This chain connects TRBV27 to TRBJ1-1; weak D call: TRBD1 (5 bases). This CDR3 is 17 amino acids long. Trimming cost V 8 bases and J 0 bases, with 22 bases left between them. CDR1 is MNHEY, CDR2 SMNVEV, per germline (reference sequence). CDR3 bases: TGTGCCAGCGCCCCCAGGGTTGGGTGGGCTTTGAACACTGAAGCTTTCTTT. The encoded protein is CASAPRVGWALNTEAFF.

This clonotype was seen a handful of times. This chain joins TRBV30 and TRBJ2-2; TRBD1 agrees at 9 bases. Germline lookup yields CDR1 GTSNPN and CDR2 SVGIG (reference sequence). V shed 0 bases and J 4 bases; nucleotides not matched to a gene: 3. This CDR3 is 15 amino acids long. CDR3 DNA sequence: TGTGCCTGGAGTGTAGGGACAGGGACCACCGGGGAGCTGTTTTTT. The encoded protein is CAWSVGTGTTGELFF.

This clonotype came up a few times. This sequence joins TRBV12-3 or TRBV12-4 and TRBJ1-5; 7 bases line up with TRBD1. Trimming cost V 10 bases and J 0 bases; bases outside gene matches: 3. The CDR3 is 13 amino acids. The chain's CDR3 is CAISGGSNQPQHF. The CDR3 DNA sequence: TGTGCCATTTCAGGGGGTAGCAATCAGCCCCAGCATTTT.

Note on this clonotype: This may be a read error: a much more frequent sequence differs by one nucleotide. The chain combines TRBV3-1 with TRBJ1-2; the D gene is possibly TRBD1 (5 bases). This CDR3 contains 13 residues. The germline V gene has CDR1 LGHDT and CDR2 YNNKEL (reference sequence). CDR3 DNA sequence: TGTGCCAGCAGCCCCCCGGGGGGGTATGGCTACAACTTC. Protein sequence: CASSPPGGYGYNF.

As concerns this clonotype: This may stem from a read error, because a much larger clone lies one nucleotide away. This rearrangement joins TRBV4-1 to TRBJ2-7; 9 bases agree with TRBD1. This CDR3 is 14 amino acids long. Germline CDR1 and CDR2: MGHRA and YSYEKL. Here the CDR3 DNA reads TGCGCCAGCAGCCAGCACAGGGGGCCCTACGAGCAGCACTTC. Its translation: CASSQHRGPYEQHF.

The rearrangement uses TRBV7-9 and TRBJ1-6; D is possibly TRBD1 (5 bases). CDR1 and CDR2 (germline): SEHNR, FQNEAQ (reference sequence). Trimming stripped 5 bases from V and 10 bases from J, with 21 bases between. The CDR3 totals 16 residues. The CDR3 loop reads CASSRDSGIRASPLHF. CDR3 bases: TGTGCCAGCAGCCGAGACTCCGGGATCAGGGCATCACCCCTCCACTTT.

The J gene is TRBJ2-7, the V gene TRBV18; D unclear. Germline-derived CDR1 and CDR2 are KGHSH and LQKENI. The CDR3 totals 12 residues. V was clipped by 5 bases and J by 1 base, with 6 bases between them. The CDR3 loop is CASSSGSYEQYF. The CDR3 DNA is TGTGCCAGCTCATCCGGGTCCTACGAGCAGTACTTC.

Judged by abundance, this clonotype is large. The chain recombines TRBV5-4 with TRBJ1-4; D not resolved. This CDR3 spans 13 amino acids. Trimming cost V 4 bases and J 8 bases, with 12 bases left between them. Germline values: CDR1 SGHNT, CDR2 YYREEE (reference sequence). The CDR3 nucleotides read TGTGCCAGCAGCCTTAAGACCCACGAAAAACTGTTTTTT. This encodes CASSLKTHEKLFF.

This chain links TRBV30 with TRBJ1-4; the D is unclear. CDR3 size: 14 residues. Germline V CDR1 and CDR2: GTSNPN, SVGIG (reference sequence). The V end was cut by 6 bases, the J end by 7 bases, with 18 bases between. The chain's CDR3 is CACLRGEGGEKLFF. CDR3 bases: TGTGCCTGCCTACGGGGAGAGGGTGGTGAAAAACTGTTTTTT.

The chain is built from TRBV12-3 or TRBV12-4 and TRBJ2-3; 13 nucleotides agree with TRBD2. This CDR3 spans 18 amino acids. J was trimmed by 4 bases and V by 1 base; bases with no gene match: 8. The CDR3 sequence is CASSLGWGLAGIPDTQYF. The CDR3 DNA follows: TGTGCCAGCAGTTTAGGGTGGGGACTAGCGGGAATACCAGATACGCAGTATTTT.

This clonotype is categorized as medium-sized (0.01 to 0.1%). The V gene is TRBV20-1, the J gene TRBJ2-2, with 12 bases fitting TRBD2. This CDR3 contains 16 residues. CDR1 is DFQATT, CDR2 SNEGSKA, per germline (reference sequence). Trimming at V came to 0 bases and at J to 6 bases, leaving 5 bases not matched to a gene. The CDR3 DNA reads TGCAGTGCTAGAGATCCGACTAGCGGGGGTTCCGGGGAGCTGTTTTTT. This encodes CSARDPTSGGSGELFF.

By its share, this clonotype is medium-sized (0.01 to 0.1%). The chain employs TRBV7-2 and TRBJ1-4; TRBD1 agrees at 7 bases. V shed 5 bases and J 5 bases; nucleotides not matched to a gene: 11. Per germline, CDR1 SGHTA and CDR2 FQGNSA. CDR3 size: 16 residues. CDR3 in amino acids: CASSVLQGRENEKLFF. CDR3 sequence (DNA): TGTGCCAGCAGCGTCTTACAGGGGAGAGAGAATGAAAAACTGTTTTTT.

This clonotype is judged medium-sized. This sequence joins TRBV7-6 and TRBJ2-1; a weak D match, TRBD1 (6 bases). CDR1 is SGHVS, CDR2 FNYEAQ, per germline. The CDR3 consists of 14 residues. Trimming removed 3 bases at V and 1 base at J, with 7 bases between. In DNA form, the CDR3 reads TGTGCCAGCAGCTTGCAGGGGTCCTACAATGAGCAGTTCTTC. Protein product: CASSLQGSYNEQFF.

V and J are TRBV10-3 and TRBJ2-3; 10 nucleotides agree with TRBD1. CDR1 is ENHRY and CDR2 is SYGVKD in the germline V gene. V lost 7 bases to trimming and J lost 2 bases; unmatched junction nucleotides: 6. The CDR3 runs to 15 residues. CDR3 residues: CAIKRTGGHTDTQYF. In DNA, the CDR3 is TGTGCCATCAAACGGACAGGGGGTCACACAGATACGCAGTATTTT.